This T cell receptor beta chain stems from a study of CD8+ T cells in alopecia areata. This clone has a handful of counts. CD4+ cells from about five patients underwent sorting into CD25+CD127- cells. RNA, once extracted, was reverse transcribed into cDNA for use as the sequencing template. TCRdb's copy holds only in-frame clones and misses some; the assay was immunoSEQ multiplex PCR. The sample contains fewer than 40,000 clones, under 65% of which appear only once. The V gene end was trimmed by 2 bases and the J gene end by 9 bases; junction bases not matched to a gene: 7. Germline CDR1 MDHEN, CDR2 SYDVKM. The CDR3 is made up of 14 amino acids.

Sequencing was performed on CD4+ Tregs sorted from blood. This TCR came from a human donor with alopecia areata. The gene calls are TRBV28 and TRBJ2-1; 7 positions match TRBD2. The CDR3, as DNA: TGTGCCAGCAGTTTAGGTGGGAGGGCCATTGAGCAGTTCTTC. Its translation: CASSLGGRAIEQFF.